This TCR beta chain was retrieved from a study of OX40 agonist ivuxolimab in advanced cancers. Study context: An anti-OX40 (CD134) antibody with agonistic activity, ivuxolimab, was administered to patients.

Study outcomes and limitations: Averaged across samples, CD8+ T cells carried more expanded clones than CD4+ did.

Clones were read by immunoSEQ multiplex PCR, and TCRdb kept only the in-frame ones, dropping some. The repertoire consists of tens of thousands of clones, with roughly nine tenths occurring once and the leading ten covering over 0.15%. V lost 2 bases, J lost 4 bases, and 2 bases lay in between. CDR3 size: 12 residues. Germline V CDR1 and CDR2: KGHSH, LQKENI. At cycle 4 day 1, cycle 7 day 1, and baseline, blood was sampled. On this clone: Its specificity is unknown.

This clonotype was sampled from an adult with an advanced solid tumor such as melanoma, head and neck, liver or kidney cancer. Sequencing was performed on CD4+ or CD8+ T cells sorted from blood, taken in a trial of the OX40 agonist ivuxolimab. The rearrangement joins TRBV18 to TRBJ2-2; D uncertain. CDR3 amino acids: CASSPITGELFF. For the CDR3, the DNA is TGTGCCAGCTCACCAATCACCGGGGAGCTGTTTTTT.